The sequence of this TCR beta chain was determined in a study of graft-versus-host responses after intestinal transplantation. Overall study findings and caveats: The presence of high graft-versus-host to host-versus-graft clonal ratios in allografts characterized patients with graft-donor T cell macrochimerism.

TCRdb's table, derived via immunoSEQ multiplex PCR, lists solely in-frame clones and lacks some. The data contain 78,000 or so clones, over 75% of them singletons. From its first to its last residue, the CDR3 has 14 amino acids. CDR1 is MDHEN, CDR2 SYDVKM, per germline. Worth noting for this clone: The antigen is undetermined. It is likely a read error, because the conserved phenylalanine at the end of the CDR3 is missing. The limits of the CDR3 on the DNA are not certain, so only TCRdb's listed CDR3 is given.

The rearrangement joins TRBV28 to TRBJ2-7. The sample consisted of unstimulated CD8+ T cells sorted from spleen or lymph node cells, taken before transplant. The clonotype comes from a human donor who was the organ donor for an intestinal transplant. The CDR3 loop reads CASSSPTRGHLLLI.